These 5 T cell receptor beta chains share one sample of origin, sequenced in a study of shared clonotypes between healthy human individuals (dated by TCRdb to 2018 to 2021). Libraries were prepared through the immunoSEQ multiplex PCR assay. In its TCRdb copy, this immuneACCESS table keeps in-frame sequences only and misses some clones. Where compared with another copy, unresolved V genes explain less than half of these, and the others have no known cause. The sample data list roughly 1,100,000 clones, and approximately 72% of these were observed just once. Approximately 1.5% of the sample is held by the ten biggest clonotypes. The material sequenced was memory CD4+ T cells sorted from blood. Interpreted using the paper, the cell subset or site label stands for: CD45RA-negative fraction. Source of these receptors: a man younger than 35 in good health.

Turning to this clone: Other nucleotide sequences from this sample produce the same CDR3. This chain joins TRBV7-2 and TRBJ2-1; D unclear. The germline V and J ends were trimmed by 5 bases and 4 bases, with 6 bases remaining between them. The germline gives CDR1 SGHTA, CDR2 FQGNSA. The CDR3 consists of 12 residues. CDR3 DNA sequence: TGTGCCAGCAGCCCCACGTACAATGAGCAGTTCTTC. This encodes CASSPTYNEQFF.

This rearrangement joins TRBV7-9 to TRBJ2-3; no reliable D call. CDR3 length: 15 amino acids. The V end lost 1 base, the J end lost 0 bases, and 8 bases lay between the germline ends. Germline values: CDR1 SEHNR, CDR2 FQNEAQ (reference sequence). The CDR3 is CASSLGSGSTDTQYF. The CDR3, as DNA: TGTGCCAGCAGCTTAGGGTCCGGGAGCACAGATACGCAGTATTTT.

The CDR3 here is CASSYSATGNGYTF. The DNA of the CDR3 is TGTGCCAGCAGTTACTCAGCGACAGGGAATGGCTACACCTTC. This chain connects TRBV6-5 to TRBJ1-2, with 7 bases identical to TRBD1. CDR1 is MNHEY and CDR2 is SVGAGI in the germline V gene. This CDR3 comprises 14 residues. Trimming took 0 bases from V and 6 from J; bases not matched to a gene: 4.

The chain has TRBV2 and TRBJ2-1, with D perhaps matching TRBD2 (5 bases). Germline V gene lookup returns CDR1 SNHLY and CDR2 FYNNEI. V was shortened by 6 bases and J by 6 bases, with 12 bases between the two germline ends. The CDR3 is made up of 13 amino acids. Written as DNA, the CDR3 is TGTGCCAGCAGCTCTCGGGCGGGCAATGAGCAGTTCTTC. Translation: CASSSRAGNEQFF.

About this clone: Other DNA sequences from this sample encode an identical CDR3 as well. V usage is TRBV5-1 and J usage is TRBJ2-1, with TRBD2 identical over 7 bases. CDR3 length: 15 amino acids. Germline-derived CDR1 and CDR2 are SGHRS and YFSETQ. With 0 bases clipped from V and 3 bases from J, the junction kept 3 bases outside the gene matches. The CDR3 sequence is CASSLASGNYNEQFF. CDR3 bases: TGCGCCAGCAGCTTGGCCAGCGGGAACTACAATGAGCAGTTCTTC.